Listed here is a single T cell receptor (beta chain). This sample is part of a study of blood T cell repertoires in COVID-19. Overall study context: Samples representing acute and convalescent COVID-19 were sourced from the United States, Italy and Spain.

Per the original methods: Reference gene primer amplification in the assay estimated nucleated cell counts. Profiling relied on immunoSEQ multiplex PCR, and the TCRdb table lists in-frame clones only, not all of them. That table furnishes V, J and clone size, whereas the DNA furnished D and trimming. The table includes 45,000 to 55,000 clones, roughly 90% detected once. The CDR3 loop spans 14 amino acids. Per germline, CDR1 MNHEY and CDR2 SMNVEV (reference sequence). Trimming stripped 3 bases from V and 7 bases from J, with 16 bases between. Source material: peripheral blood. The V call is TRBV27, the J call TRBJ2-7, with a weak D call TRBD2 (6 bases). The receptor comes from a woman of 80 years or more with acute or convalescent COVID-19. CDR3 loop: CASSFYGEAGEQYF. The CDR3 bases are TGTGCCAGCAGTTTTTATGGGGAGGCAGGGGAGCAGTACTTC.